Presented here are 32 T cell receptor beta chains from one specimen sequenced in a study of blood T cell repertoires in COVID-19. Profiling relied on immunoSEQ multiplex PCR, and the TCRdb table lists in-frame clones only, not all of them. Among approximately 220,000 clones listed, 83% were seen once. The sequenced sample was PBMCs or T cells enriched from blood (not recorded which). The receptor set was obtained from a woman between 50 and 59 years old who had been exposed to COVID-19.

The rearrangement links TRBV9 to TRBJ2-5; D is undetermined. The germline V gene has CDR1 SGDLS and CDR2 YYNGEE. With 4 bases removed from V and 2 bases from J, the gap between germline ends came to 3 bases. The CDR3 contains 11 residues. The DNA for the CDR3 is TGTGCCAGCAGCTCACAAGAGACCCAGTACTTC. Amino acid sequence: CASSSQETQYF.

The J gene is TRBJ2-3, the V gene TRBV12-3 or TRBV12-4, with D hard to call. The CDR3 runs 13 residues. Trimming pared 1 base from V and 6 bases from J, leaving 8 bases between. In DNA, the CDR3 is TGTGCCAGCAGTTTAGTCGGTAGCGATACGCAGTATTTT. This gives the protein CASSLVGSDTQYF.

The CDR3: CASSQDTLGGSNTGELFF. Here the CDR3 DNA reads TGCGCCAGCAGCCAAGATACCCTTGGCGGATCGAACACCGGGGAGCTGTTTTTT. The chain combines TRBV4-3 with TRBJ2-2; D gene ambiguous. The CDR3 extends over 18 amino acids. Trimming removed 0 bases at V and 0 bases at J, with 14 bases between. CDR1 and CDR2 from the germline V gene are LGHNA and YSLEER.

This chain joins TRBV7-9 and TRBJ2-6; TRBD1 is a possible D gene (6 bases). The CDR3 length is 15 residues. V gave up 6 bases and J gave up 8 bases, with 17 bases separating them. Germline V gene sequence: CDR1 SEHNR, CDR2 FQNEAQ (reference sequence). The CDR3 coding sequence is TGTGCCAGCAGTCCTGGTGCTCAGGGGACCAACGTCCTGACTTTC. Protein sequence: CASSPGAQGTNVLTF. Full variable domain (outside the CDR3, taken from reference TRBV7-9 and TRBJ2-6): DTGVSQNPRHKITKRGQNVTFRCDPISEHNRLYWYRQTLGQGPEFLTYFQNEAQLEKSRLLSDRFSAERPKGSFSTLEIQRTEQGDSAMYLCASSPGAQGTNVLTFGAGSRLTVL.

This chain uses TRBV5-1 with TRBJ2-6; perhaps TRBD1 as D (6 bases). The CDR3 is 13 residues long. Trimming pared 4 bases from V and 13 bases from J, leaving 15 bases between. CDR1 and CDR2 (germline): SGHRS, YFSETQ. CDR3 sequence (DNA): TGCGCCAGCAGCCCAACAGGGTTCAGTGTCCTGACTTTC. It is translated as CASSPTGFSVLTF.

The chain employs TRBV5-5 and TRBJ2-6; D remains unclear. Germline loops: CDR1 SGHKS, CDR2 YYEKEE (reference sequence). The CDR3 is 15 residues long. Trimming pared 2 bases from V and 4 bases from J, leaving 10 bases between. This CDR3 is CASSFRGGGANVLTF. The CDR3 region has the DNA TGTGCCAGCAGCTTTAGAGGTGGAGGGGCCAACGTCCTGACTTTC.

The CDR3 reads CASSEAGRELFF. CDR3 nucleotides: TGCGCCAGCAGTGAGGCGGGCCGGGAGCTGTTTTTT. The chain uses TRBV10-1 and TRBJ2-2; tentative D call: TRBD2 (5 bases). The germline gives CDR1 WNHNN, CDR2 SYGVQD (reference sequence). V lost 2 bases to trimming and J lost 9 bases, with 7 bases between them. There are 12 residues in the CDR3.

This chain connects TRBV10-3 to TRBJ2-5; D is possibly TRBD2 (7 bases). Germline loops: CDR1 ENHRY, CDR2 SYGVKD. The CDR3 is 15 residues long. The V gene lost 5 bases and the J gene lost 2 bases, with 15 bases spanning the gap. The CDR3 here is CAISKGRGPQETQYF. The CDR3 bases are TGTGCCATCAGTAAAGGGCGGGGGCCTCAAGAGACCCAGTACTTC.

The chain is built from TRBV30 and TRBJ2-5; TRBD2 aligns across 11 bases. Germline V CDR1 and CDR2: GTSNPN, SVGIG (reference sequence). Trimming cost V 7 bases and J 1 base; bases outside gene matches: 5. The CDR3 extends over 14 amino acids. The CDR3 spells CAFGLAGLQETQYF. The DNA of the CDR3 is TGTGCCTTCGGACTAGCGGGTCTCCAAGAGACCCAGTACTTC.

This clone was seen once. The gene calls are TRBV5-4 and TRBJ2-4; D is ambiguous. Trimming cost V 4 bases and J 0 bases, with 5 bases left between them. This CDR3 comprises 13 residues. Germline CDR1 SGHNT, CDR2 YYREEE (reference sequence). The CDR3 loop reads CASSTLAKNIQYF. The CDR3 coding sequence is TGTGCCAGCAGCACTTTAGCCAAAAACATTCAGTACTTC.

V and J are TRBV19 and TRBJ1-1, with D possibly TRBD1 on 5 matching bases. Trimming pared 7 bases from V and 1 base from J, leaving 19 bases between. Germline V gene data show CDR1 as LNHDA and CDR2 as SQIVND (reference sequence). The CDR3 has 16 amino acids. The CDR3: CASKSDPQRGNTEAFF. The CDR3 nucleotides are TGTGCCAGTAAATCAGACCCGCAAAGGGGGAACACTGAAGCTTTCTTT.

The chain links TRBV9 to TRBJ2-3, with TRBD2 as a possible D gene (5 bases). Germline V lookup: CDR1 SGDLS, CDR2 YYNGEE. This CDR3 is built from 14 residues. V lost 4 bases and J lost 6, with 15 bases in between. CDR3 coding DNA: TGTGCCAGCAGCTTTCAGAACGGGATGGATACGCAGTATTTT. It specifies CASSFQNGMDTQYF.

The chain is built from TRBV6-2 or TRBV6-3 and TRBJ2-7; D unresolved. The length of the CDR3 is 13 residues. Germline V gene sequence: CDR1 MNHEY, CDR2 SVGEGT. V was pared by 2 bases and J by 2 bases, with 7 bases between. The CDR3 spells CASSYVPPYEQYF. In DNA, the CDR3 is TGTGCCAGCAGTTACGTCCCTCCCTACGAGCAGTACTTC.

The V and J genes are TRBV19 and TRBJ1-5; no reliable D call. V was pared by 0 bases and J by 2 bases, with 8 bases between. Germline V CDR1 and CDR2: LNHDA, SQIVND (reference sequence). The CDR3 spans 15 residues. The CDR3 sequence: CASSIDVRGNQPQHF. The CDR3 DNA reads TGTGCCAGTAGTATAGATGTGAGGGGCAATCAGCCCCAGCATTTT.

The chain employs TRBV12-3 or TRBV12-4 and TRBJ1-1; D is uncertain. The CDR3 runs 13 residues. The V and J ends lost 5 bases and 1 base respectively, with 8 bases between them. This chain's CDR3 is CASSKTRNTEAFF. CDR3 nucleotide sequence: TGTGCCAGCAGTAAGACAAGGAACACTGAAGCTTTCTTT.

This clone was seen just once. This CDR3 is CASSIDRSTETTEAFF. CDR3 DNA: TGTGCCAGTAGTATAGATCGCAGCACAGAGACGACTGAAGCTTTCTTT. The J gene is TRBJ1-1, the V gene TRBV19; unclear D gene. Germline V CDR1 and CDR2: LNHDA, SQIVND (reference sequence). There are 16 residues in the CDR3. The V gene lost 0 bases and the J gene lost 5 bases, with 16 bases spanning the gap.

The rearrangement joins TRBV28 to TRBJ1-1, with D unclear. The V gene lost 4 bases and the J gene lost 6 bases, with 15 bases spanning the gap. The V gene's germline CDR1 is MDHEN and CDR2 SYDVKM. This CDR3 spans 14 amino acids. In nucleotides, the CDR3 is TGTGCCAGCAGTTCCGGACTTACCCGGCCTGAAGCTTTCTTT. Its translation: CASSSGLTRPEAFF.

Only a few counts were recorded for this clone. This chain links TRBV5-1 with TRBJ2-2, with TRBD2 identical over 10 bases. The V gene's germline CDR1 is SGHRS and CDR2 YFSETQ. V dropped 0 bases and J dropped 6; count of bases not matched to a gene: 2. CDR3 length: 15 residues. In DNA form, the CDR3 reads TGCGCCAGCAGCTTGGAACTAGCGGGGCCCGGGGAGCTGTTTTTT. This codes for CASSLELAGPGELFF.

The chain recombines TRBV28 with TRBJ1-2; unclear D gene. The V and J ends lost 1 base and 5 bases respectively, with 5 bases between them. The CDR3 sequence is 12 residues long. CDR1 and CDR2 from the germline V gene are MDHEN and SYDVKM. The CDR3 sequence: CASSLSSYGYTF. The CDR3 DNA is TGTGCCAGCAGTTTATCCTCTTATGGCTACACCTTC.

This chain connects TRBV19 to TRBJ2-1; 12 bases agree with TRBD2. The CDR3 extends over 14 amino acids. Germline CDR1 and CDR2: LNHDA and SQIVND (reference sequence). V shed 5 bases, J shed 7 bases, and the junction held 3 bases outside the gene matches. The CDR3 protein is CASSGGLAGNEQFF. CDR3 nucleotides: TGTGCCAGTAGTGGAGGACTAGCGGGGAATGAGCAGTTCTTC.

The gene calls are TRBV5-4 and TRBJ1-6; D unclear. Germline V lookup: CDR1 SGHNT, CDR2 YYREEE (reference sequence). CDR3 length: 13 residues. Trimming stripped 2 bases from V and 9 bases from J, with 9 bases between. The CDR3 is CASSFPSGSPLHF. The DNA of the CDR3 is TGTGCCAGCAGCTTTCCATCGGGTTCACCCCTCCACTTT.

This chain connects TRBV6-5 to TRBJ1-5; weak D call: TRBD1 (5 bases). Trimming shortened V by 7 bases and J by 1 base, and 8 bases separated the two germline ends. Germline CDR1 and CDR2: MNHEY and SVGAGI. The CDR3 is 13 amino acids. The chain's CDR3 is CASKRGSNQPQHF. The CDR3 DNA is TGTGCCAGCAAACGGGGGAGCAATCAGCCCCAGCATTTT.

V and J are TRBV19 and TRBJ2-7; 8 bases match TRBD1. Per germline, CDR1 LNHDA and CDR2 SQIVND (reference sequence). The CDR3 totals 13 residues. The V and J ends lost 5 bases and 4 bases, in that order; junction bases with no gene match: 4. CDR3 amino acids: CASSATGEYEQYF. DNA for the CDR3: TGTGCCAGTAGTGCGACAGGGGAGTACGAGCAGTACTTC.

The J gene is TRBJ1-1, the V gene TRBV11-2; no reliable D call. The CDR3 consists of 14 residues. Trimming took off 1 base at V and 6 bases at J, with 12 bases between the two ends. Germline lookup yields CDR1 SGHAT and CDR2 FQNNGV. CDR3 in DNA: TGTGCCAGCAGCTTAGCCACCCGGGGAGCTGAAGCTTTCTTT. Amino acids: CASSLATRGAEAFF.

The chain employs TRBV27 and TRBJ2-1, with a possible D match to TRBD2 (6 bases). The V and J ends lost 5 bases and 9 bases respectively, with 20 bases between them. Germline V CDR1 and CDR2: MNHEY, SMNVEV (reference sequence). CDR3 length equals 15 residues. The CDR3 is CASSIGRFSGTEQFF. The CDR3 DNA reads TGTGCCAGCAGTATAGGGAGATTTAGCGGTACTGAGCAGTTCTTC.

This clone appeared a few times. The gene calls are TRBV19 and TRBJ1-2, with TRBD1 identical over 8 bases. V lost 7 bases to trimming and J lost 8 bases; unmatched junction nucleotides: 9. This CDR3 has 13 amino acids. Germline CDR1 is LNHDA and CDR2 is SQIVND (reference sequence). The CDR3 protein is CASTHRTGNGYTF. The DNA of the CDR3 is TGTGCCAGTACCCACCGGACAGGGAACGGCTACACCTTC.

The chain employs TRBV5-1 and TRBJ1-2; possible D gene TRBD1, 6 bases. Germline V gene sequence: CDR1 SGHRS, CDR2 YFSETQ. The CDR3 is 14 amino acids. Trimming pared 2 bases from V and 4 bases from J, leaving 12 bases between. CDR3 amino acids: CASSFGEGGYGYTF. The CDR3 DNA follows: TGCGCCAGCAGCTTTGGCGAAGGGGGCTATGGCTACACCTTC.

The V and J genes are TRBV10-3 and TRBJ1-1; 9 bases are shared with TRBD1. With V trimmed by 0 bases and J by 8 bases, 7 bases remained unmatched. The CDR3 sequence is 15 residues long. Germline V lookup: CDR1 ENHRY, CDR2 SYGVKD. Here the CDR3 DNA reads TGTGCCATCAGTGAGTCGGAAGGGACAGGGTCCGAAGCTTTCTTT. It translates to CAISESEGTGSEAFF.

The chain links TRBV6-2 or TRBV6-3 to TRBJ2-1; D gene ambiguous. This CDR3 is 13 amino acids long. The germline V and J ends were trimmed by 4 bases and 5 bases, with 9 bases remaining between them. Germline V gene lookup returns CDR1 MNHEY and CDR2 SVGEGT. The DNA of the CDR3 is TGTGCCAGCAGTTCTCGCCAGGACAATGAGCAGTTCTTC. The encoded protein is CASSSRQDNEQFF.

V is TRBV4-3 and J is TRBJ1-2; D possibly corresponds to TRBD1 (5 bases). The V gene lost 0 bases and the J gene lost 6 bases, with 20 bases spanning the gap. Germline assignment: CDR1 LGHNA and CDR2 YSLEER. The CDR3 extends over 17 amino acids. In DNA, the CDR3 is TGCGCCAGCAGCCAAGATCCATATTATTGGGGCGGAGATGGCTACACCTTC. Encoded protein: CASSQDPYYWGGDGYTF.

The CDR3 nucleotides read TGTGCCAGCAGACCCCAGACAGGGTGGGTCAATGGCTACACCTTC. Residues: CASRPQTGWVNGYTF. This rearrangement joins TRBV6-5 to TRBJ1-2; 7 nucleotides match TRBD1. J gave up 6 bases and V 6 bases, and 13 bases lay outside the gene matches. This CDR3 is built from 15 residues. Germline assignment: CDR1 MNHEY and CDR2 SVGAGI.

The gene calls are TRBV19 and TRBJ1-2; D remains ambiguous. The CDR3 spans 14 residues. Trimming took off 4 bases at V and 8 bases at J, with 17 bases between the two ends. CDR1 and CDR2 from the germline V gene are LNHDA and SQIVND (reference sequence). The CDR3 sequence is CASSSGAGGRGYTF. The DNA of the CDR3 is TGTGCCAGTAGTAGCGGAGCGGGAGGTCGCGGCTACACCTTC. The whole variable domain, remainder taken from reference TRBV19 and TRBJ1-2, is DGGITQSPKYLFRKEGQNVTLSCEQNLNHDAMYWYRQDPGQGLRLIYYSQIVNDFQKGDIAEGYSVSREKKESFPLTVTSAQKNPTAFYLCASSSGAGGRGYTFGSGTRLTVV.